Listed below are T cell receptor beta chains from one sample, sequenced in a study of regulatory T cells in long-lasting Graves disease. TCRdb re-derived calls from the multiplex PCR reads in MiXCR, one entry per CDR3 protein. The sample contains around 450,000 distinct CDR3 sequences, about 15% of which appear only once. These data were likewise used in another study, on T cells in Graves' hyperthyroidism and ophthalmopathy.

This material consisted of peripheral blood mononuclear cells (PBMCs), taken at new diagnosis, from a patient treated with antithyroid drugs. Receptors originate from a woman between 40 and 50 years old with Graves disease. CDR3s include the opening cysteine and the closing phenylalanine or tryptophan. D genes are given only for firm matches. Not every row has a clone size; where given, it reads once, few, many or a size class.

size: many
J: TRBJ2-1
V: TRBV11-2
D: .
DNA: TGTGCCAGCAGCTCCTTTGGGCAGGGACCCGGCAATGAGCAGTTCTTC
CDR3: CASSSFGQGPGNEQFF

size: many
J: TRBJ2-5
V: TRBV15
D: .
DNA: TGTGCCACCAGCAGAGATCTTACCCAGACCCAGTACTTC
CDR3: CATSRDLTQTQYF

size: many
J: TRBJ2-2
V: TRBV12-3/TRBV12-4
D: .
DNA: TGTGCCAGCAGCTTAGTGGCCGGGGAGCTGTTTTTT
CDR3: CASSLVAGELFF

size: many
J: TRBJ2-7
V: TRBV10-3
D: TRBD1
DNA: TGTGCCATCAGTGACCCGGGACAGAAGAGTCACTACGAGCAGTACTTC
CDR3: CAISDPGQKSHYEQYF

size: few
J: TRBJ1-2
V: TRBV4-1
D: TRBD1
DNA: TGCGCCAGCAGCCACATCCGGGACAGCTTCGGCTACACCTTC
CDR3: CASSHIRDSFGYTF

size: many
J: TRBJ2-7
V: TRBV6-1
D: TRBD2
DNA: TGTGCCAGCAGTGACGTAAGGACTAGCGGCTCCTACGAGCAGTACTTC
CDR3: CASSDVRTSGSYEQYF

size: many
J: TRBJ1-1
V: TRBV30
D: .
DNA: TGTGCCTGGAGGGGCGGAGGGGCGACCATGAACACTGAAGCTTTCTTT
CDR3: CAWRGGGATMNTEAFF

size: .
J: TRBJ2-7
V: TRBV20-1
D: .
DNA: TGCAGTGCGAGATATCAAAACTACGAGCAGTACTTC
CDR3: CSARYQNYEQYF

size: .
J: TRBJ2-3
V: TRBV29-1
D: .
DNA: TGCAGCCCCAGTGGAGGGGACGGGACAGATACGCAGTATTTT
CDR3: CSPSGGDGTDTQYF

size: many
J: TRBJ1-6
V: TRBV28
D: .
DNA: TGTGCCAGCAGTTGGCCCTCTCGGGATTCACCCCTCCACTTT
CDR3: CASSWPSRDSPLHF

size: many
J: TRBJ1-5
V: TRBV7-3
D: TRBD1
DNA: TGTGCCAGCAGCTTAACCAGGGGGAATAGCAATCAGCCCCAGCATTTT
CDR3: CASSLTRGNSNQPQHF

size: many
J: TRBJ2-3
V: TRBV12-3/TRBV12-4
D: .
DNA: TGTGCCAGCAGTAACGGAGCAGATACGCAGTATTTT
CDR3: CASSNGADTQYF

size: .
J: TRBJ1-5
V: TRBV19
D: .
DNA: TGTGCCAGTAGTATAAGACACCATAGCAATCAGCCCCAGCATTTT
CDR3: CASSIRHHSNQPQHF

size: many
J: TRBJ2-5
V: TRBV9
D: .
DNA: TGTGCCAGCAGCGTAGCCGATCGTGGGGGGCAAGAGACCCAGTACTTC
CDR3: CASSVADRGGQETQYF

size: many
J: TRBJ2-7
V: TRBV2
D: .
DNA: TGTGCCAGCATGTTAGACTTGACGGGCTACGAGCAGTACTTC
CDR3: CASMLDLTGYEQYF